The T cell receptor beta chain described here comes from a study of blood T cell repertoires in COVID-19 (TCRdb year 2020). Regarding the research as a whole: Samples from collaborators originated in the United States, Italy and Spain and spanned both the acute and convalescent phases of COVID-19. The material from the prospective study consisted of cDNA or gDNA derived from T cells, B-cell-depleted T cells, or PBMCs. The sample metadata nearly always contained a de-identified subject ID, COVID-19 status, age in years and sex. The repertoires were released in a freely available public database meant as a resource for research on the immune response to SARS-CoV-2. The dataset comprised deeply sampled blood TCRbeta repertoires from subjects exposed to, actively infected with, or recovered from COVID-19. HLA class I and class II types, where available, came from metadata supplied by the sample provider rather than from assay-based typing. Samples were obtained from the ongoing ImmuneRACE study (first 160 participants) and from roughly 1,300 subjects provided by 6 global collaborators. Paper-wide results and their limitations: The quantity of clinical and demographic metadata differed by source and by participant and was supplied without curation.

For this clone: Its antigen is unknown. No base qualities exist here, and no much larger clone lies one base off it.

The CDR1 and CDR2 encoded by the germline V gene (reference sequence) are LNHNV and YYDKDF. Spanning cysteine to phenylalanine, the CDR3 consists of 14 amino acids. Kept here is only the CDR3 DNA, which spans 42 bases and is read in frame from base 1. V and J lose 3 bases and 12 bases, and a span of 17 bases separates them. Each collaborating institution followed its own protocols to collect whole blood in K2EDTA tubes. For TCRbeta analysis, collaborator samples were shipped as frozen whole blood, as isolated PBMCs, or as DNA extracted from either sample type. The immunoSEQ Assay, a bias-controlled multiplex PCR, was used to amplify TCRbeta CDR3 regions from genomic DNA. The authors' analysis ran thus. Within the assay, amplification of reference gene primers was used to estimate how many nucleated cells each sample contained. Sequence reads were collapsed and filtered to measure the absolute abundance of every unique TCRbeta CDR3 rearrangement. For each sample, productive Simpson clonality was calculated as the square root of Simpson's diversity index across productive rearrangements. TCRdb took this table from immuneACCESS and kept in-frame rearrangements with V and J called. Such tables lack part of the clones; where checked against another copy, unresolved V genes explain under half of the gap, and the rest is unexplained. The DNA was the basis for D and trimming; V, J and clone size are from that table. Here the sample has approximately 470,000 clones; 80% to 90% occur a single time. Approximately 3% of the sample belongs to the ten largest clones.

Sequenced: peripheral blood. This receptor chain uses TRBV15 and TRBJ1-4, with TRBD1 tentatively as D gene (5 bases match). The receptor comes from a human donor in a cohort sampled during active COVID-19. The DNA sequence reads TGTGCCACCAGCAGGGTCCTTCAGGGAACCCAACTGTTTTTT. This yields the protein CATSRVLQGTQLFF. The full variable domain, with segments outside the CDR3 supplied by the reference TRBV15 and TRBJ1-4 proteins, appears as DAMVIQNPRYQVTQFGKPVTLSCSQTLNHNVMYWYQQKSSQAPKLLFHYYDKDFNNEADTPDNFQSRRPNTSFCFLDIRSPGLGDTAMYLCATSRVLQGTQLFFGSGTQLSVL.